A selection of T cell receptor beta chains follows, all from one sample in a study of graft-versus-host responses after intestinal transplantation. Method: immunoSEQ multiplex PCR; TCRdb's copy keeps in-frame clones and lacks some. The repertoire has some 69,000 clones, roughly 92% of them found once; the top ten carry 6.5% to 7%. This specimen consisted of bone marrow, obtained approximately 700 days after intestinal transplantation. The receptors were sampled from a human patient who received an intestinal transplant, so some T cells may come from the graft donor. Each CDR3 is given with its conserved first and last residue. The D gene is left open where the match is weak. Clone size is given for some rows only: seen once, a few or many times, or a class if the clone is expanded.

D gene: TRBD1; J gene: TRBJ2-5; V gene: TRBV7-9; clone size: .; CDR3 protein: CASRQGALGQQTQYF; CDR3 DNA: TGTGCCAGCAGACAGGGGGCGCTGGGGCAGCAGACCCAGTACTTC
D gene: .; J gene: TRBJ1-1; V gene: TRBV18; clone size: .; CDR3 protein: CASSPENTEAFF; CDR3 DNA: TGTGCCAGCTCACCAGAGAACACTGAAGCTTTCTTT
D gene: .; J gene: TRBJ1-5; V gene: TRBV6-7; clone size: .; CDR3 protein: CASIDRIHRNQPQHF; CDR3 DNA: TGTGCCAGCATTGACAGGATTCATAGGAATCAGCCCCAGCATTTT
D gene: .; J gene: TRBJ1-3; V gene: TRBV11-3; clone size: .; CDR3 protein: CASRGGESSGNTIYF; CDR3 DNA: TGTGCCAGTAGAGGGGGGGAGAGCTCTGGAAACACCATATATTTT
D gene: .; J gene: TRBJ1-2; V gene: TRBV20-1; clone size: .; CDR3 protein: CSARSNYGYTF; CDR3 DNA: TGCAGTGCTAGGTCCAACTATGGCTACACCTTC
D gene: .; J gene: TRBJ1-2; V gene: TRBV4-2; clone size: many; CDR3 protein: CASSGNTYYGYTF; CDR3 DNA: TGTGCCAGCAGCGGTAACACCTACTATGGCTACACCTTC
D gene: TRBD1; J gene: TRBJ2-2; V gene: TRBV18; clone size: .; CDR3 protein: CASSPQGGPNTGELFF; CDR3 DNA: TGTGCCAGCTCACCCCAAGGGGGCCCGAACACCGGGGAGCTGTTTTTT
D gene: .; J gene: TRBJ1-5; V gene: TRBV21-1; clone size: .; CDR3 protein: CAPRPGTGNQPQHF; CDR3 DNA: TGTGCCCCCCGACCCGGGACGGGGAATCAGCCCCAGCATTTT
D gene: TRBD1; J gene: TRBJ2-7; V gene: TRBV29-1; clone size: .; CDR3 protein: CSVLQGGRDYEQYF; CDR3 DNA: TGCAGCGTCCTCCAAGGGGGCAGGGACTACGAGCAGTACTTC
D gene: TRBD2; J gene: TRBJ2-1; V gene: TRBV6-5; clone size: .; CDR3 protein: CASSYSTSGTYNEQFF; CDR3 DNA: TGTGCCAGCAGTTATTCAACTAGCGGTACATACAATGAGCAGTTCTTC
D gene: TRBD2; J gene: TRBJ2-7; V gene: TRBV19; clone size: once; CDR3 protein: CASMGGYEQYF; CDR3 DNA: TGTGCCAGTATGGGGGGGTACGAGCAGTACTTC
D gene: TRBD2; J gene: TRBJ2-5; V gene: TRBV2; clone size: .; CDR3 protein: CAHGRTSGQETQYF; CDR3 DNA: TGTGCCCATGGGCGGACTAGCGGCCAAGAGACCCAGTACTTC
D gene: TRBD1; J gene: TRBJ1-2; V gene: TRBV6-5; clone size: once; CDR3 protein: CASSNPGQVGYGYTF; CDR3 DNA: TGTGCCAGCAGCAACCCTGGACAGGTGGGCTATGGCTACACCTTC
D gene: .; J gene: TRBJ1-3; V gene: TRBV27; clone size: .; CDR3 protein: CASSRQSSGNTIYF; CDR3 DNA: TGTGCCAGCAGCCGACAGAGCTCTGGAAACACCATATATTTT